This entry features one T cell receptor (beta chain) sequence. In the original workflow: Estimation of nucleated cell counts was performed using reference gene primer amplification. Sequencing was performed with immunoSEQ multiplex PCR; in TCRdb, only in-frame clones are kept and a portion is missing. That table is the source of V, J and clone size, and D and trimming were worked out from the DNA. The data hold 35,000 or so clones, with approximately 75% observed a single time. Germline trimming cut 3 bases from V and 2 bases from J; bases unmatched to any gene: 13. CDR1 DFQATT and CDR2 SNEGSKA come from the germline V gene (reference sequence). The CDR3 spans 16 residues. The sample comes from a study of blood T cell repertoires in COVID-19. In the study overall: Whether acute or convalescent, the COVID-19 samples came from the United States, Italy and Spain. The analysed material was cDNA or gDNA that came from T cells, B-cell-depleted T cells, or PBMCs.

The chain combines TRBV20-1 with TRBJ2-7; the match to TRBD2 covers 7 bases. The specimen sequenced was peripheral blood. This TCR was recovered from a human donor in a cohort sampled during active or convalescent COVID-19. The donor label of this sample is uncertain. The CDR3 region has the DNA TGCAGTGCTAGTAATTTGGGGAGCGGGGTAACCTACGAGCAGTACTTC. It codes for CSASNLGSGVTYEQYF.